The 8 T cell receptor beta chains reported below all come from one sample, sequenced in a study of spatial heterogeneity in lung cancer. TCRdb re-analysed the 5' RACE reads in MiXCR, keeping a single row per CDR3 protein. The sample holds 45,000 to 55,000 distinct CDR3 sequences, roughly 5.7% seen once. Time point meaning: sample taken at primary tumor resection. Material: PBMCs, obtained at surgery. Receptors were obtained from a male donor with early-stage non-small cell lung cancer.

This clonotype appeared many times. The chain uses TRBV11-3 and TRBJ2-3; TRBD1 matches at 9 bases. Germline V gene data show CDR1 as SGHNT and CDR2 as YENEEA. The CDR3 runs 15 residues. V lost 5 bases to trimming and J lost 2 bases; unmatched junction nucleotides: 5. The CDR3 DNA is TGTGCCAGCAGCCGGACAGGGGTCAACACAGATACGCAGTATTTT. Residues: CASSRTGVNTDTQYF.

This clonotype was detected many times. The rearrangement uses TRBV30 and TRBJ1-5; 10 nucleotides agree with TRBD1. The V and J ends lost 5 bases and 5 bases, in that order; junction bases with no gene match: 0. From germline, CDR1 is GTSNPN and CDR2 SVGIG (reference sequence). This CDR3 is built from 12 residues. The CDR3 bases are TGTGCCTGGGGGACAGGGGATCAGCCCCAGCATTTT. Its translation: CAWGTGDQPQHF.

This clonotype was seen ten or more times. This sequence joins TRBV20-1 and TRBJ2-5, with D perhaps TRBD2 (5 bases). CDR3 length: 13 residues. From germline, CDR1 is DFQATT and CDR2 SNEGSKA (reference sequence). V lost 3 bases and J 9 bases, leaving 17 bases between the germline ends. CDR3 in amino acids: CSARLRPAAAQYF. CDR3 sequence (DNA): TGCAGTGCTAGGTTGCGCCCAGCGGCGGCCCAGTACTTC.

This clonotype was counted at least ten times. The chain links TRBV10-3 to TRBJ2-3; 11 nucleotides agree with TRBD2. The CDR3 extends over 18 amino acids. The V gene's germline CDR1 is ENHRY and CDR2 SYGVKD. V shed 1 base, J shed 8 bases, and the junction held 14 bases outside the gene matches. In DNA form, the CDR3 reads TGTGCCATCAGTGAGTACGGGAAACTAGCGGGAGAGTCCGGTACGCAGTATTTT. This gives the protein CAISEYGKLAGESGTQYF.

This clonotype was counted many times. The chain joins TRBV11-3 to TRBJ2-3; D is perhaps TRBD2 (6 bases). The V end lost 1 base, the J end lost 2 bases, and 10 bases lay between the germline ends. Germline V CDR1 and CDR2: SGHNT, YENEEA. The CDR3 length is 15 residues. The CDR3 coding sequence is TGTGCCAGCAGCTTAGGTAGCGGTCTCACAGATACGCAGTATTTT. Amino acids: CASSLGSGLTDTQYF.

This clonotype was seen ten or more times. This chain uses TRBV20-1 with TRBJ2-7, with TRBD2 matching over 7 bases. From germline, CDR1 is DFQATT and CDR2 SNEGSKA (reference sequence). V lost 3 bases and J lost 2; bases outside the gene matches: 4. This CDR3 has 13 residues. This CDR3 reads CSASGAGAYEQYF. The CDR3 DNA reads TGCAGTGCTAGCGGGGCGGGGGCCTACGAGCAGTACTTC.

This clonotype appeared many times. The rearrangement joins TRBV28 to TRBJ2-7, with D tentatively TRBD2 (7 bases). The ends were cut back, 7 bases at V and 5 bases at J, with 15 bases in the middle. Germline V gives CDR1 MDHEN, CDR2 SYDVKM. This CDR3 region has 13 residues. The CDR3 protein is CASTNAGDNEQYF. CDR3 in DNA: TGTGCCAGCACCAACGCGGGGGACAACGAGCAGTACTTC.

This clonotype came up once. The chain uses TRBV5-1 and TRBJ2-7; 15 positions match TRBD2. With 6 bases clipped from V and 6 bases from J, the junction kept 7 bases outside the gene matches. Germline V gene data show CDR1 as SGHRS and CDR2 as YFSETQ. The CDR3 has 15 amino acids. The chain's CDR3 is CASNSGLAGGGEQYF. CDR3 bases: TGCGCCAGCAACTCGGGACTAGCGGGAGGTGGCGAGCAGTACTTC.